These 2 T cell receptor beta chains originate from one sample sequenced in a study of Graves' ophthalmopathy and Graves' hyperthyroidism. RNA served as the template for amplifying TCR beta CDR3 regions. The first-round RT-PCR employed HTBI primers together with the Qiagen OneStep RT-PCR kit. A multiplex PCR was then performed as the second round. Via MiXCR, TCRdb re-called the multiplex PCR reads, giving one row per CDR3 protein. Counted here are approximately 210,000 distinct CDR3 sequences, roughly 27% occurring once; the ten biggest clones make up 9.1%. Sequenced: peripheral blood. The receptors derive from a man in his forties or fifties with Graves' ophthalmopathy.

The V call is TRBV18, the J call TRBJ2-2; D uncertain. The CDR3 is 15 amino acids. Germline V gene sequence: CDR1 KGHSH, CDR2 LQKENI. With 3 bases removed from V and 2 bases from J, the gap between germline ends came to 10 bases. In DNA form, the CDR3 reads TGTGCCAGCTCACCGCGCTTGGGAAACACCGGGGAGCTGTTTTTT. Residues: CASSPRLGNTGELFF.

This clonotype was observed at least ten times. The V gene is TRBV30, the J gene TRBJ2-5, with D possibly TRBD2 on 5 matching bases. The CDR3 consists of 15 residues. V was shortened by 4 bases and J by 2 bases, with 17 bases between the two germline ends. CDR1 and CDR2 from the germline V gene are GTSNPN and SVGIG (reference sequence). The CDR3: CAWTPLSTTQETQYF. CDR3 nucleotides: TGTGCCTGGACCCCCCTCTCGACTACACAAGAGACCCAGTACTTC.